This entry features one TCR beta chain sequence. This sample was included in a study of shared clonotypes between healthy human individuals. The germline CDR1 and CDR2 sequences are GTSNPN and SVGIG (reference sequence). The V and J ends lost 2 bases and 5 bases, in that order; junction bases with no gene match: 12. The CDR3 sequence is 15 residues long. Generated by immunoSEQ multiplex PCR, the TCRdb table keeps only in-frame clones and is missing some. The table has 1.5 million to 1.9 million clones, roughly 98% seen once. This sequence was found in a man between 25 and 39 years old in good health. This chain joins TRBV30 and TRBJ2-7, with TRBD2 matching over 7 bases. The sample was naive CD4+ T cells sorted from blood. The subset here: CD45RA+ positively selected. CDR3 amino acids: CAWSFGFAGVDEQYF. DNA of the CDR3: TGTGCCTGGAGTTTCGGTTTCGCGGGAGTCGACGAGCAGTACTTC.